These 24 T cell receptor beta chains were all obtained from the same sample, sequenced in a study of blood T cell repertoires in COVID-19. Generated by immunoSEQ multiplex PCR, the TCRdb table keeps only in-frame clones and is missing some. This sample yields fewer than 150,000 clones, of which approximately 84% are seen a single time; roughly 8% belongs to the top ten. The sequenced sample consisted of peripheral blood. These receptors were collected from a human donor in a cohort sampled during active COVID-19.

The chain couples TRBV28 to TRBJ1-2; unclear D gene. V gave up 1 base and J gave up 2 bases, with 8 bases separating them. The length of the CDR3 is 14 residues. Germline V gene lookup returns CDR1 MDHEN and CDR2 SYDVKM. The DNA for the CDR3 is TGTGCCAGCAGTTTATTACATTTGAACTATGGCTACACCTTC. Protein: CASSLLHLNYGYTF.

The V gene is TRBV28, the J gene TRBJ1-1, with D possibly TRBD1 on 6 matching bases. The length of the CDR3 is 12 residues. The germline V gene encodes CDR1 MDHEN and CDR2 SYDVKM. The ends were cut back, 6 bases at V and 4 bases at J, with 9 bases in the middle. CDR3 nucleotides: TGTGCCAGCAGCACAGGGAGCACTGAAGCTTTCTTT. It is translated as CASSTGSTEAFF.

The chain combines TRBV13 with TRBJ2-7, with 7 bases matching TRBD1. This CDR3 comprises 13 residues. CDR1 is PRHDT, CDR2 FYEKMQ, per germline (reference sequence). Losses at the gene ends were 4 bases for V and 3 bases for J; bases not matched to a gene: 3. The CDR3 region is CASSWGQSYEQYF. The CDR3, as DNA: TGTGCCAGCAGCTGGGGACAGAGCTACGAGCAGTACTTC. Full variable domain (missing parts from reference TRBV13 and TRBJ2-7): AAGVIQSPRHLIKEKRETATLKCYPIPRHDTVYWYQQGPGQDPQFLISFYEKMQSDKGSIPDRFSAQQFSDYHSELNMSSLELGDSALYFCASSWGQSYEQYFGPGTRLTVT.

This clone was detected a few times. V is TRBV6-5 and J is TRBJ1-6; the match to TRBD1 covers 7 bases. The ends lost 6 bases at V and 10 bases at J; junction bases unmatched: 6. This CDR3 comprises 13 residues. Germline assignment: CDR1 MNHEY and CDR2 SVGAGI. CDR3 region: CASSPGQYSPLHF. DNA of the CDR3: TGTGCCAGCAGCCCGGGACAGTACTCACCCCTCCACTTT.

The chain has TRBV5-4 and TRBJ2-6; no reliable D call. The V gene's germline CDR1 is SGHNT and CDR2 YYREEE (reference sequence). V dropped 2 bases and J dropped 4 bases, with 7 bases sitting between them. The CDR3 has 14 amino acids. In nucleotides, the CDR3 is TGTGCCAGCAGCTTACGGTCGGGGGCCAACGTCCTGACTTTC. Amino acid sequence: CASSLRSGANVLTF.

This clone was counted between two and nine times. CDR3 protein: CASSLSFTDSKHEQYF. DNA for the CDR3: TGTGCCAGCAGCCTGAGCTTTACAGACAGCAAACACGAGCAGTACTTC. The chain uses TRBV4-2 and TRBJ2-7; D is perhaps TRBD1 (5 bases). V gave up 4 bases and J gave up 5 bases, with 21 bases separating them. Germline CDR1 LGHNA, CDR2 YNFKEQ. The CDR3 sequence is 16 residues long.

The rearrangement uses TRBV19 and TRBJ1-3; D is perhaps TRBD1 (6 bases). Germline CDR1 is LNHDA and CDR2 is SQIVND (reference sequence). V was shortened by 6 bases and J by 0 bases, with 9 bases between the two germline ends. The CDR3 is made up of 14 amino acids. The CDR3 DNA follows: TGTGCCAGTAGCCTACAGGGCTCTGGAAACACCATATATTTT. It yields the protein CASSLQGSGNTIYF.

The chain links TRBV6-5 to TRBJ2-1; no firm D call. V lost 6 bases, J lost 10 bases, and 10 bases lay in between. This CDR3 spans 11 amino acids. Germline values: CDR1 MNHEY, CDR2 SVGAGI. CDR3 nucleotide sequence: TGTGCCAGCAGGGGCTTAGTGGAGCAGTTCTTC. This translates into CASRGLVEQFF.

For the CDR3, the DNA is TGTGCCAGCAGCATCACCGACAGGGCGACTTACTCACCCCTCCACTTT. This codes for CASSITDRATYSPLHF. The chain employs TRBV9 and TRBJ1-6, with 7 bases lining up with TRBD1. V was pared by 4 bases and J by 10 bases, with 14 bases of the junction left unmatched. CDR1 is SGDLS and CDR2 is YYNGEE in the germline V gene. The CDR3 spans 16 residues.

This chain connects TRBV5-4 to TRBJ2-7; unclear D gene. Trimming cost V 0 bases and J 1 base, with 5 bases left between them. Germline V CDR1 and CDR2: SGHNT, YYREEE (reference sequence). The CDR3 loop spans 13 amino acids. The DNA for the CDR3 is TGTGCCAGCAGCTTGGGCAGTTCCTACGAGCAGTACTTC. Translated, it gives CASSLGSSYEQYF.

The chain is built from TRBV5-4 and TRBJ2-6; the match to TRBD2 covers 7 bases. CDR3 length: 15 residues. V lost 4 bases, J lost 13 bases, and 14 bases stayed unmatched. CDR1 is SGHNT and CDR2 is YYREEE in the germline V gene (reference sequence). CDR3 residues: CASSPARGREEVLTF. In DNA form, the CDR3 reads TGTGCCAGCAGCCCTGCCCGGGGGAGGGAAGAAGTCCTGACTTTC. Filled out from reference TRBV5-4 and TRBJ2-6, the complete variable domain reads ETGVTQSPTHLIKTRGQQVTLRCSSQSGHNTVSWYQQALGQGPQFIFQYYREEENGRGNFPPRFSGLQFPNYSSELNVNALELDDSALYLCASSPARGREEVLTFGAGSRLTVL.

The gene calls are TRBV5-4 and TRBJ2-7; TRBD1 matches 9 bases. V dropped 4 bases and J dropped 1; count of bases not matched to a gene: 9. CDR1 and CDR2 (germline): SGHNT, YYREEE (reference sequence). The CDR3 extends over 16 amino acids. The CDR3, as DNA: TGTGCCAGCAGCCACGGCGGGACAGGGAGGTCCTACGAGCAGTACTTC. Its translation is CASSHGGTGRSYEQYF.

The V gene is TRBV5-1, the J gene TRBJ2-7, with a tentative D call TRBD1 (5 bases). The CDR3 is 14 residues long. Per germline, CDR1 SGHRS and CDR2 YFSETQ. Trimming took 3 bases from V and 5 from J, leaving 15 bases between them. The CDR3 DNA reads TGCGCCAGCAGCTCCCCGTCCAGGGCAGACGAGCAGTACTTC. It codes for CASSSPSRADEQYF.

V is TRBV14 and J is TRBJ2-3; TRBD1 matches 9 bases. Germline V lookup: CDR1 SGHDN, CDR2 FVKESK. The CDR3 runs to 16 residues. J was trimmed by 10 bases and V by 4 bases; bases with no gene match: 15. The CDR3 nucleotides read TGTGCCAGCAGCCTGGGACAGGGTCTTTCAAGCGGGGCGCAGTATTTT. This codes for CASSLGQGLSSGAQYF.

This chain joins TRBV11-2 and TRBJ2-5, with D hard to call. The germline gives CDR1 SGHAT, CDR2 FQNNGV. The CDR3 spans 14 residues. Trimming took off 3 bases at V and 1 base at J, with 9 bases between the two ends. The chain's CDR3 is CASSFGLVQETQYF. CDR3 DNA sequence: TGTGCCAGCAGCTTCGGCCTAGTCCAAGAGACCCAGTACTTC.

The chain combines TRBV28 with TRBJ2-5; 9 nucleotides match TRBD2. Germline CDR1 and CDR2: MDHEN and SYDVKM. V was clipped by 6 bases and J by 3 bases; unmatched bases: 8. CDR3 length: 15 residues. For the CDR3, the DNA is TGTGCCAGCAGCCGCGGGGGGGCGGGGAAAGAGACCCAGTACTTC. Translating it yields CASSRGGAGKETQYF.

This clone was observed once. This chain connects TRBV28 to TRBJ1-3; D is unresolved. Deletions cut 1 base from V and 10 bases from J, with 8 bases between. CDR1 MDHEN and CDR2 SYDVKM come from the germline V gene. The CDR3 runs 12 residues. The CDR3 protein is CASSLSGRTIYF. CDR3 sequence (DNA): TGTGCCAGCAGTTTATCTGGGAGGACCATATATTTT.

The chain has TRBV2 and TRBJ2-2; D perhaps matches TRBD1 (8 bases). The V end lost 6 bases, the J end lost 2 bases, and 16 bases lay between the germline ends. The length of the CDR3 is 16 residues. Germline V lookup: CDR1 SNHLY, CDR2 FYNNEI. The DNA of the CDR3 is TGTGCCAGCAGACGGGGGGACAGGACCAACACCGGGGAGCTGTTTTTT. Amino acid sequence: CASRRGDRTNTGELFF.

The chain has TRBV18 and TRBJ1-5; a weak D match, TRBD1 (6 bases). V shed 6 bases and J shed 7 bases, with 13 bases lying between them. The CDR3 spans 13 residues. The germline CDR1 and CDR2 sequences are KGHSH and LQKENI. CDR3 protein: CASSRTGQQPQHF. As DNA, the CDR3 is TGTGCCAGCTCTCGAACAGGGCAACAGCCCCAGCATTTT.

J is TRBJ1-5 and V is TRBV6-6, with 9 bases fitting TRBD1. The germline gives CDR1 MNHNY, CDR2 SVGAGI (reference sequence). The CDR3 extends over 15 amino acids. Trimming removed 8 bases from V and 4 bases from J; junction bases left unmatched: 9. In nucleotides, the CDR3 is TGTGCCAGCTGGGATTACAGGGGGCGGAATCAGCCCCAGCATTTT. Amino acids: CASWDYRGRNQPQHF.

This clone occurred a few times. The chain is built from TRBV27 and TRBJ2-7; possible D gene TRBD1, 5 bases. The CDR3 extends over 14 amino acids. Looked up from germline, CDR1 is MNHEY and CDR2 is SMNVEV (reference sequence). Deletions cut 8 bases from V and 2 bases from J, with 16 bases between. The CDR3 bases are TGTGCCAGCGCCCCGCCAGGGCAGGCCTACGAGCAGTACTTC. This sequence encodes CASAPPGQAYEQYF.

This rearrangement joins TRBV18 to TRBJ2-5, with D possibly matching TRBD2 (6 bases). Germline CDR1 KGHSH, CDR2 LQKENI. Trimming cost V 3 bases and J 7 bases, with 24 bases left between them. This CDR3 is 17 amino acids long. The CDR3: CASSPGTPRENRGTQYF. CDR3 in DNA: TGTGCCAGCTCACCGGGGACTCCCAGAGAGAACCGTGGGACCCAGTACTTC.

The chain uses TRBV5-6 and TRBJ1-2; possible D gene TRBD1, 5 bases. Trimming took off 4 bases at V and 3 bases at J, with 28 bases between the two ends. From germline, CDR1 is SGHDT and CDR2 YYEEEE. This CDR3 comprises 19 residues. CDR3 sequence: CASSGTGGDTFPLYYGYTF. As DNA, the CDR3 is TGTGCCAGCAGCGGAACCGGGGGAGATACTTTCCCACTGTACTATGGCTACACCTTC.

The chain joins TRBV28 to TRBJ1-2; 8 bases align to TRBD1. The CDR3 runs to 16 residues. The germline gives CDR1 MDHEN, CDR2 SYDVKM. V was clipped by 1 base and J by 6 bases; unmatched bases: 10. The DNA of the CDR3 is TGTGCCAGCAGTTTATATTCGCCTGGACAGGGTCATGGCTACACCTTC. Its protein product is CASSLYSPGQGHGYTF.